This TCR beta chain was captured by sequencing in a study of T cells in tuberculosis (dated by TCRdb to between 2017 and 2018). With respect to the entire study: In the study, CD1B tetramers and high-throughput TCR immunosequencing were combined to characterize T cells specific for the mycobacterial lipid antigen glucose monomycolate (GMM). IGRA-negative adolescents, IGRA-positive adolescents with latent tuberculosis and adults with active tuberculosis, roughly ten per group, were compared in a South African clinical cohort.

The immunoSEQ multiplex PCR assay was used to generate TCR libraries, with TCR-beta and/or TCR-alpha/delta assays applied to each sample. The amplified TCR libraries were sequenced on the Illumina high-throughput platform. As for the authors' bioinformatics: Clustering and dimensionality reduction relied on pairwise TCRdist distances among GMM-specific receptors from T cells that were either sorted ex vivo or expanded in vitro. Each clinical repertoire was assigned a mean NN-distance score, defined as the average TCRdist to the nearest 10% of tetramer-positive reference sequences. GEM TCR motif frequency was computed as the fraction of unique TCRs matching known GEM sequences by V/J usage and CDR3 length. Active tuberculosis was classified by linear discriminant analysis with leave-one-out cross-validation, implemented in scikit-learn. TCRdb carries this immuneACCESS record with in-frame sequences only. Its versions omit some clonotypes, under half of them owing to an unresolved V gene in the studies checked, with the rest unexplained. V and J calls and clone size are copied from that table; D and trimming were computed from the DNA. Present in this sample are 45,000 or so clones, 90% to 95% of which were seen just once. The ten largest clones add up to around 7% of the sample.

For this clone: This receptor's antigen is unknown. No much larger clone exists at a distance of one base, and base qualities are not known.

Findings and caveats that apply to the study as a whole: An accuracy of 87% (AUROC approximately 0.93) was reached by a classifier using the diverse GMM-specific repertoire, compared with 60% to 70% accuracy when GEM motif frequencies were used. Clinical samples were selected based on the availability of cryopreserved specimens, with adults included as active tuberculosis cases and adolescents included as controls. Active tuberculosis TCR-alpha repertoires showed smaller mean NN-distances to GMM-specific TCRs than IGRA-negative controls, suggesting clonal expansion of these TCRs. Smaller NN-distances were partly driven by shorter CDR3-alpha lengths in active tuberculosis patients, and statistical significance was not reached for the TCR-beta difference.

The germline V gene gives CDR1 as SQVTM and CDR2 as ANQGSEA. V loses 4 bases, J loses 7 bases, and the germline ends lie 14 bases apart. The CDR3 starts with the cysteine, ends with the phenylalanine, and has 13 residues. The read is trimmed to its CDR3 DNA, 39 bases read in frame from base 1. At study entry, adolescents were screened for latent tuberculosis infection using a tuberculin skin test and the QuantiFERON-TB GOLD In-Tube IGRA. Immunosequencing was performed on unsorted cryopreserved PBMC and covered 100,000 or so T cells per clinical donor on average. Eleven high schools in the Worcester region of the Western Cape, South Africa, served as enrollment sites for adolescents aged 12 to 18 years. Around 10 adolescents infected with M. tuberculosis and approximately ten uninfected adolescents were chosen and matched for age and sex. Adolescent PBMC were isolated from freshly drawn heparinized blood by density centrifugation and cryopreserved.

Sequenced material: PBMCs. This TCR came from a donor aged 10-29 years with latent tuberculosis or without tuberculosis infection. The sequence links TRBV29-1 to TRBJ2-1; 5 matching bases give a weak D call of TRBD1. CDR3 region: CSVAFWGRNEQFF. The DNA reads as follows: TGCAGCGTTGCCTTTTGGGGCAGGAATGAGCAGTTCTTC.